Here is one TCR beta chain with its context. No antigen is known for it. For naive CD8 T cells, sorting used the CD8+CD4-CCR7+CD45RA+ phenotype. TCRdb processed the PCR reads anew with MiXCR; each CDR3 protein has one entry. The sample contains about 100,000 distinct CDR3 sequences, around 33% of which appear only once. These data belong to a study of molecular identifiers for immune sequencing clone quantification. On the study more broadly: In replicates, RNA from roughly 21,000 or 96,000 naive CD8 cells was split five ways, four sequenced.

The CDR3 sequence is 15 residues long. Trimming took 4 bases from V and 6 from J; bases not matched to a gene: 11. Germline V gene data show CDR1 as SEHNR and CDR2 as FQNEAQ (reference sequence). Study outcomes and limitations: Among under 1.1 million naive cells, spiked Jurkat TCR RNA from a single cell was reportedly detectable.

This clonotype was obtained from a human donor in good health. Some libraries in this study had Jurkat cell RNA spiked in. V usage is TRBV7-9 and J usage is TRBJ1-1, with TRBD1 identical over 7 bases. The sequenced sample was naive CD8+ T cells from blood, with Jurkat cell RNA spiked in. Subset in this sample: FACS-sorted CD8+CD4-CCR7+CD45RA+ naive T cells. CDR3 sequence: CASSSRGGRGSEAFF. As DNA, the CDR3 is TGTGCCAGCAGCTCCAGGGGGGGGCGAGGGTCTGAAGCTTTCTTT.